This T cell receptor beta chain was identified during a study of OX40 agonist ivuxolimab in advanced cancers. Study background: One hepatocellular carcinoma and a couple of cutaneous melanoma patients partially responded. Study outcomes and limitations: Among the least clonally expanded were partial responders at 0.1-3.0 mg/kg. Doses of 0.1 to 3.0 mg/kg were accompanied by clonal expansion of CD4+ and CD8+ blood T cells by week 6.

TCRdb's table, derived via immunoSEQ multiplex PCR, lists solely in-frame clones and lacks some. Of around 69,000 clones in the sample, roughly nine tenths were seen once. Of note for this clone: Its specificity is unknown.

People who had autoimmune disease history or systemic immunosuppression were excluded. With 4 bases removed from V and 4 bases from J, the gap between germline ends came to 9 bases. This CDR3 is built from 13 residues. Germline V gene data show CDR1 as SGHNT and CDR2 as YYREEE (reference sequence). The rearrangement joins TRBV5-4 to TRBJ1-5, with D possibly TRBD1 on 6 matching bases. Sequenced here: CD4+ or CD8+ T cells sorted from blood, sampled in a trial of the OX40 agonist ivuxolimab. The sequence derives from an adult with an advanced solid tumor such as melanoma, head and neck, liver or kidney cancer. The CDR3 coding sequence is TGTGCCAGCAGCCCTGACAGGAATCAGCCCCAGCATTTT. Protein: CASSPDRNQPQHF.